This T cell receptor beta chain originates from a study of OX40 agonist ivuxolimab in advanced cancers. Trimming shortened V by 7 bases and J by 6 bases, and 17 bases separated the two germline ends. CDR1 SGHRS and CDR2 YFSETQ come from the germline V gene. The length of the CDR3 is 14 residues. The table came from immunoSEQ multiplex PCR; TCRdb's copy has only in-frame clones and leaves some out. This sample has about 83,000 clones, with around nine tenths found just once. The sequence derives from an adult with an advanced solid tumor such as melanoma, head and neck, liver or kidney cancer. The V and J genes are TRBV5-1 and TRBJ2-1, with D possibly TRBD2 on 6 matching bases. The material was CD4+ or CD8+ T cells sorted from blood, obtained in a trial of the OX40 agonist ivuxolimab. This CDR3 is CASSRGGILNEQFF. The CDR3 coding sequence is TGCGCCAGCTCACGAGGAGGGATCCTCAATGAGCAGTTCTTC.